Following are 32 T cell receptor beta chains from one sample sequenced in a study of blood T cells in healthy people across ages. Alongside a J-beta primer mix, a sample-barcoded 5' primer served in a second PCR lasting roughly 7 to 12 cycles. MiXCR, applied by TCRdb to the 5' RACE reads, yields one record per CDR3 protein. Here the sample spans about 640,000 distinct CDR3 sequences, less than 35% being singletons. Material for sequencing was blood. The receptors derive from an elderly woman in good health.

The rearrangement uses TRBV12-3 or TRBV12-4 and TRBJ1-4, with D unclear. The CDR3 sequence is 12 residues long. Trimming took 1 base from V and 8 from J, leaving 5 bases between them. Here the CDR3 reads CASSLGWEKLFF. In DNA, the CDR3 is TGTGCCAGCAGTTTAGGATGGGAAAAACTGTTTTTT.

This clonotype was recorded at least ten times. The CDR3 loop is CASSLETYSEQYF. The CDR3 DNA is TGTGCCAGCAGCTTAGAGACGTATTCTGAGCAGTACTTC. The genes are TRBV7-3 and TRBJ2-7; D gene uncertain. The CDR3 consists of 13 residues. V was clipped by 2 bases and J by 7 bases, with 12 bases between them. The V gene's germline CDR1 is SGHTA and CDR2 FQGTGA.

As concerns this clonotype: Since a much larger clone is just one base distant, this may be a read error. CDR3 DNA: TGTGCCAGCAGCCTCACAGGGACGGGGCTAATCTATGAGCAGTACTTC. Translated: CASSLTGTGLIYEQYF. V gene TRBV7-3 combines with J gene TRBJ2-5; perhaps TRBD1 as D (6 bases). The CDR3 consists of 16 residues. Trimming took 5 bases from V and 11 from J, leaving 27 bases between them. Germline V CDR1 and CDR2: SGHTA, FQGTGA.

The table lists this clonotype with many counts. The J gene is TRBJ2-1, the V gene TRBV11-2; 8 nucleotides align to TRBD2. Per the germline V gene, CDR1 is SGHAT and CDR2 is FQNNGV. Germline trimming cut 6 bases from V and 4 bases from J; bases unmatched to any gene: 8. The CDR3 length is 15 residues. This chain's CDR3 is CASRVAGTTYNEQFF. The CDR3 region has the DNA TGTGCCAGCAGGGTAGCGGGAACTACTTACAATGAGCAGTTCTTC.

This clonotype appeared many times. The chain combines TRBV5-8 with TRBJ1-6; D is undetermined. Germline values: CDR1 SGHTS, CDR2 YDEGEE. The V gene lost 7 bases and the J gene lost 7 bases, with 18 bases spanning the gap. This CDR3 comprises 15 residues. In DNA, the CDR3 is TGTGCCAGCGCTAGTCCCTTCCCTTCCAATTCACCCCTCCACTTT. It yields the protein CASASPFPSNSPLHF.

About this clonotype: A single base separates this from a much larger clone, so it may be a read error. V is TRBV5-1 and J is TRBJ2-1; the D gene is possibly TRBD1 (5 bases). The germline V and J ends were trimmed by 4 bases and 6 bases, with 14 bases remaining between them. This CDR3 comprises 14 residues. Germline-derived CDR1 and CDR2 are SGHRS and YFSETQ. This CDR3 is CASSLPTGCNEQFF. The CDR3 coding sequence is TGCGCCAGCAGCCTACCTACAGGTTGCAATGAGCAGTTCTTC.

Worth noting for this clonotype: The CDR3 does not end in the conserved phenylalanine or tryptophan, so this is likely a read error. V gene TRBV7-9 combines with J gene TRBJ2-5; D possibly matches TRBD1 or TRBD2 (6 bases each). Looked up from germline, CDR1 is SEHNR and CDR2 is FQNEAQ (reference sequence). The CDR3 is 14 amino acids. Deletions cut 10 bases from V and 5 bases from J, with 20 bases between. The DNA of the CDR3 is TGTGCCACCCGACGGGGGACCGGGGGCGAGACCCAGTACGTC. Translated: CATRRGTGGETQYV.

The sample holds a few counts of this clonotype. Its ends do not fully match the called genes, so a read error is possible. The chain recombines TRBV6-5 with TRBJ1-6; D possibly corresponds to TRBD1 (5 bases). The germline V gene encodes CDR1 MNHEY and CDR2 SVGAGI. The CDR3 has 14 residues. CDR3 in DNA: TGTGCCAGCAGATGGGACTCCGATAATTCACCCCTCCACTTT. Translated: CASRWDSDNSPLHF.

This clonotype was seen many times. V is TRBV9 and J is TRBJ1-1; D ambiguous. V lost 0 bases to trimming and J lost 0 bases, with 9 bases between them. CDR1 and CDR2 (germline): SGDLS, YYNGEE. This CDR3 has 15 amino acids. The CDR3 reads CASSVAGRMNTEAFF. The CDR3 bases are TGTGCCAGCAGCGTAGCCGGCAGAATGAACACTGAAGCTTTCTTT.

This clonotype appeared a single time. J is TRBJ1-5 and V is TRBV20-1; 8 bases are a match to TRBD1. Germline assignment: CDR1 DFQATT and CDR2 SNEGSKA (reference sequence). The CDR3 is 15 amino acids. The V segment lost 3 bases and the J segment 6 bases; nucleotides outside the gene matches: 10. CDR3 residues: CSAREDRVVSQPQHF. The CDR3 nucleotides read TGCAGTGCTAGGGAGGACAGGGTAGTTAGTCAGCCCCAGCATTTT.

The chain employs TRBV30 and TRBJ1-1; D unclear. CDR1 GTSNPN and CDR2 SVGIG come from the germline V gene (reference sequence). This CDR3 has 12 residues. V lost 5 bases and J lost 0, with 7 bases in between. The DNA of the CDR3 is TGTGCCTGGGGTTCACTGAACACTGAAGCTTTCTTT. Residues: CAWGSLNTEAFF.

This clonotype was found many times. The chain joins TRBV5-6 to TRBJ1-1; 7 bases are shared with TRBD1. J was trimmed by 2 bases and V by 3 bases; bases with no gene match: 7. The CDR3 extends over 15 amino acids. In germline, CDR1 is SGHDT, CDR2 YYEEEE. The CDR3 sequence is CASSWGTAANTEAFF. DNA for the CDR3: TGTGCCAGCAGCTGGGGGACAGCGGCTAACACTGAAGCTTTCTTT. Looking up the rest from reference TRBV5-6 and TRBJ1-1 gives the full variable domain: DAGVTQSPTHLIKTRGQQVTLRCSPKSGHDTVSWYQQALGQGPQFIFQYYEEEERQRGNFPDRFSGHQFPNYSSELNVNALLLGDSALYLCASSWGTAANTEAFFGQGTRLTVV.

Many counts were recorded for this clonotype. The chain combines TRBV28 with TRBJ2-7, with D perhaps matching TRBD1 or TRBD2 (5 bases each). V dropped 6 bases and J dropped 5 bases, with 17 bases sitting between them. Germline assignment: CDR1 MDHEN and CDR2 SYDVKM. The CDR3 covers 14 residues. CDR3 in amino acids: CASSRPGTANEQYF. In DNA, the CDR3 is TGTGCCAGCAGCCGACCTGGGACGGCCAACGAGCAGTACTTC.

This clonotype was seen many times. The CDR3 loop is CASSTGLAGLFEQFF. In nucleotides, the CDR3 is TGTGCCAGCAGCACGGGACTAGCGGGCTTATTTGAGCAGTTCTTC. The chain couples TRBV3-1 to TRBJ2-1; 12 nucleotides agree with TRBD2. In germline, CDR1 is LGHDT, CDR2 YNNKEL (reference sequence). The CDR3 length is 15 residues. The V gene end was trimmed by 5 bases and the J gene end by 9 bases; junction bases not matched to a gene: 8.

This clonotype was observed a single time. V usage is TRBV6-1 and J usage is TRBJ1-2, with a tentative D call TRBD1 (6 bases). V lost 2 bases, J lost 8 bases, and 12 bases lay in between. CDR1 is MNHNS and CDR2 is SASEGT in the germline V gene. This CDR3 is built from 13 residues. The CDR3 region has the DNA TGTGCCAGCAGTGAACAGGGGAAGGGGGGCTACACCTTC. Its translation: CASSEQGKGGYTF.

This clonotype appeared many times. The chain couples TRBV6-6 to TRBJ2-6; TRBD1 is a possible D gene (5 bases). This CDR3 spans 15 amino acids. With 5 bases removed from V and 0 bases from J, the gap between germline ends came to 8 bases. Per germline, CDR1 MNHNY and CDR2 SVGAGI (reference sequence). The CDR3 region has the DNA TGTGCCAGCAGTAGGACACGCTCTGGGGCCAACGTCCTGACTTTC. This codes for CASSRTRSGANVLTF.

As concerns this clonotype: It may be a read error: a sequence one base away is much more abundant. The chain employs TRBV12-3 or TRBV12-4 and TRBJ2-3; tentatively, D is TRBD1 (6 bases). The CDR3 covers 15 residues. This chain's CDR3 is CASSFTTGRTDAQYF. For the CDR3, the DNA is TGTGCCAGCAGTTTCACGACAGGTCGCACAGATGCGCAGTATTTT.

This clonotype was seen a few times. V is TRBV7-2 and J is TRBJ2-5; possibly TRBD2 for D (6 bases). The J call may be in error: the DNA end matches TRBJ2-7 better. Germline CDR1 and CDR2: SGHTA and FQGNSA. The CDR3 runs 13 residues. CDR3 region: CASRPGTSNEQYF. The CDR3 coding sequence is TGTGCCAGCAGGCCCGGGACTTCCAACGAGCAGTACTTC.

This clonotype came up many times. The chain uses TRBV7-9 and TRBJ2-5; D possibly matches TRBD1 or TRBD2 (5 bases each). In germline, CDR1 is SEHNR, CDR2 FQNEAQ (reference sequence). The length of the CDR3 is 13 residues. Trimming left V 8 bases short and J 0 bases short, with 10 bases between. CDR3 protein: CASEGLYQETQYF. The CDR3 DNA is TGTGCCAGCGAGGGGCTTTACCAAGAGACCCAGTACTTC.

V is TRBV20-1 and J is TRBJ2-1, with TRBD2 matching 9 bases. Matching the DNA end better, TRBJ2-7 makes the J call doubtful. Germline V gives CDR1 DFQATT, CDR2 SNEGSKA (reference sequence). The CDR3 sequence is 16 residues long. This CDR3 is CSASPIPGLASYEQYF. CDR3 in DNA: TGCAGTGCTAGTCCTATTCCGGGACTAGCTTCCTACGAGCAGTACTTC.

The chain has TRBV2 and TRBJ2-7, with D possibly matching TRBD2 (6 bases). The J call may be faulty, since TRBJ2-5 better matches the DNA end. The V gene's germline CDR1 is SNHLY and CDR2 FYNNEI. The CDR3 has 14 amino acids. CDR3 nucleotide sequence: TGTGCCAGCAGTGAAGCGCTTATCGGGGGGACCCAGTACTTC. Translation gives CASSEALIGGTQYF.

Turning to this clonotype: The junction departs from the called germline gene at one end, perhaps through a read error. The V and J genes are TRBV20-1 and TRBJ2-5; 14 nucleotides agree with TRBD2. The J call may not be correct, given that the DNA end is closer to TRBJ2-7. Germline CDR1 and CDR2: DFQATT and SNEGSKA (reference sequence). This CDR3 has 17 amino acids. Here the CDR3 reads CSTRGTMTSGGAYEQYF. In DNA, the CDR3 is TGCAGTACTAGAGGGACGATGACTAGCGGGGGGGCCTACGAGCAGTACTTC.

This clonotype has more than one count but fewer than ten. V usage is TRBV4-2 and J usage is TRBJ1-4; D might be TRBD1 (5 bases). Deletions cut 6 bases from V and 3 bases from J, with 14 bases between. Germline assignment: CDR1 LGHNA and CDR2 YNFKEQ. This CDR3 contains 15 residues. CDR3 nucleotides: TGTGCCAGCAGTGGCACGGGGGGGTCTAATGAAAAACTGTTTTTT. Its protein product is CASSGTGGSNEKLFF.

This clonotype has ten or more counts. The rearrangement joins TRBV2 to TRBJ2-7, with D tentatively TRBD1 (6 bases). The CDR3 contains 13 residues. The germline V and J ends were trimmed by 7 bases and 7 bases, with 17 bases remaining between them. CDR1 and CDR2 (germline): SNHLY, FYNNEI. CDR3 protein: CASTGQYVREQYF. The CDR3 DNA reads TGTGCCAGCACCGGACAGTACGTCAGGGAGCAGTACTTC.

With respect to this clonotype: Just one base apart from a much larger clone, this may be a read error. In DNA form, the CDR3 reads TGTGCCAGCGGTCTGGCAGGAGAAGATACGCAGTATTTT. Protein sequence: CASGLAGEDTQYF. This rearrangement joins TRBV3-1 to TRBJ2-3; D is uncertain. V was trimmed by 8 bases and J by 5 bases, leaving 14 bases between them. The length of the CDR3 is 13 residues. Germline lookup yields CDR1 LGHDT and CDR2 YNNKEL (reference sequence).

On this clonotype itself: It may be a read error: a sequence one base away is much more abundant. The chain uses TRBV20-1 and TRBJ1-2; D gene uncertain. Trimming took off 0 bases at V and 5 bases at J, with 4 bases between the two ends. This CDR3 has 11 amino acids. Germline lookup yields CDR1 DFQATT and CDR2 SNEGSKA (reference sequence). DNA for the CDR3: TGCAGTGCTAGAGACAGGTATGGCTACACCTTC. Protein product: CSARDRYGYTF.

This clonotype has just a few counts. CDR3 protein: CASSFQGGGTGEKLFF. DNA for the CDR3: TGTGCCAGCAGTTTTCAGGGAGGGGGCACGGGGGAAAAACTGTTTTTT. The chain combines TRBV6-5 with TRBJ1-4, with 7 bases fitting TRBD1. In germline, CDR1 is MNHEY, CDR2 SVGAGI. The CDR3 runs to 16 residues. V shed 4 bases, J shed 8 bases, and the junction held 13 bases outside the gene matches.

The chain employs TRBV12-3 or TRBV12-4 and TRBJ2-3, with TRBD2 identical over 8 bases. V was pared by 6 bases and J by 4 bases, with 9 bases of the junction left unmatched. The CDR3 runs to 15 residues. CDR3 nucleotide sequence: TGTGCCAGCAGCCCCGGAGCGGGAGAATCAGATACGCAGTATTTT. Translation gives CASSPGAGESDTQYF.

As to this clonotype: The CDR3 does not close with the conserved phenylalanine or tryptophan, likely indicating a read error. The rearrangement joins TRBV30 to TRBJ1-2; D uncertain. V was shortened by 1 base and J by 0 bases, with 15 bases between the two germline ends. This CDR3 is 16 amino acids long. Germline-derived CDR1 and CDR2 are GTSNPN and SVGIG (reference sequence). CDR3 amino acids: CAWSGWRSSTNYGYTV. The CDR3 DNA follows: TGTGCCTGGAGTGGATGGCGGTCAAGTACTAACTATGGCTACACCGTC.

In its sample, this clonotype was seen many times. The gene calls are TRBV7-3 and TRBJ2-5; 9 bases align to TRBD1. CDR3 size: 16 residues. CDR1 is SGHTA, CDR2 FQGTGA, per germline. V dropped 4 bases and J dropped 5; count of bases not matched to a gene: 11. CDR3 sequence reads: CASSSSSTGGFETQYF. The CDR3 DNA reads TGTGCCAGCAGCTCCTCTTCCACAGGGGGCTTTGAGACCCAGTACTTC.

Regarding this clonotype: A read error may be the cause here, since a much bigger clone is one base away. The chain recombines TRBV5-1 with TRBJ2-3, with D possibly TRBD1 on 5 matching bases. There are 14 residues in the CDR3. The germline V gene encodes CDR1 SGHRS and CDR2 YFSETQ. V was clipped by 1 base and J by 5 bases, with 11 bases between them. In nucleotides, the CDR3 is TGCGCCAGCAGCTTGAGGGCAGGGAAAGATACGCAGTATTTT. This codes for CASSLRAGKDTQYF.

This clonotype was counted ten times or more. This rearrangement joins TRBV21-1 to TRBJ2-7; the table calls TRBD1, which could not be checked here. TRBV21-1 is listed as a pseudogene. The CDR3 consists of 17 residues. Here the CDR3 reads CASSNSGTGQGRYEQYF. CDR3 coding DNA: TGTGCCAGCAGCAATAGTGGAACGGGACAGGGGCGCTACGAGCAGTACTTC.